This TCR beta chain stems from a study of blood T cell repertoires in COVID-19. About the research overall: Italy, Spain and the United States were the sources of the convalescent and acute COVID-19 samples. PBMCs, B-cell-depleted T cells, or T cells provided the cDNA or gDNA that made up the material.

This clone has only a few counts. V lost 10 bases to trimming and J lost 2 bases; unmatched junction nucleotides: 7. The CDR3 runs 13 residues. Study processing details: Nucleated cell counts were estimated from reference gene primer amplification. Here immunoSEQ multiplex PCR was the method, and the copy in TCRdb shows in-frame clones only, minus some. The D gene and trimming were derived from the DNA, and the V and J assignments and clone size from that table. The table shows tens of thousands of clones, with around 73% occurring only once. The clonotype originates from a woman in her fifties or sixties with acute or convalescent COVID-19. The sequencing input was peripheral blood. This chain uses TRBV12-3 or TRBV12-4 with TRBJ1-1, with 7 bases identical to TRBD1. In nucleotides, the CDR3 is TGTGCCATCGCGAGGGGGCTTAACACTGAAGCTTTCTTT. It codes for CAIARGLNTEAFF.